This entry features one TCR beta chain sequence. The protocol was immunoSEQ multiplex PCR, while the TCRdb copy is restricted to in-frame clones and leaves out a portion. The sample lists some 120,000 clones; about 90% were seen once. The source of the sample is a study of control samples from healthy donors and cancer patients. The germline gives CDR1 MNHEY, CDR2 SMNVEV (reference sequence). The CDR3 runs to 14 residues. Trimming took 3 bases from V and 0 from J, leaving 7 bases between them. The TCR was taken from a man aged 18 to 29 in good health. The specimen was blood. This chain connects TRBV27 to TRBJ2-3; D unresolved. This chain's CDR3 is CASSLMISTDTQYF. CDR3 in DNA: TGTGCCAGCAGTTTGATGATTAGCACAGATACGCAGTATTTT.